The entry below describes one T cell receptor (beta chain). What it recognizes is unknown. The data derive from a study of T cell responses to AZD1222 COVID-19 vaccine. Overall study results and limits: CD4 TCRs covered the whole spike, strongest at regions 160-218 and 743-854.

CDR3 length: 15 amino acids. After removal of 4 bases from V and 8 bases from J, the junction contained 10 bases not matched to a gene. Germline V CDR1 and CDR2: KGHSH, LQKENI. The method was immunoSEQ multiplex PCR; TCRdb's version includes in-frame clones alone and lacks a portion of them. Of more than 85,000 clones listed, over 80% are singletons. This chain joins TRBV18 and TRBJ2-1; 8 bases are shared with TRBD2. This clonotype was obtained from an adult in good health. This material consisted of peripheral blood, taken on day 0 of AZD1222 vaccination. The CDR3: CASSLGGDYRYEQFF. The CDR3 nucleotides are TGTGCCAGCTCACTCGGGGGGGACTACCGCTATGAGCAGTTCTTC.